Below, 15 T cell receptor beta chains from the same sample are listed, as sequenced in a study of blood T cells in healthy people across ages. For the second PCR, which ran for about 7 to 11 cycles, a sample-barcoded 5' primer and a J-beta primer mix were used. TCRdb fed the 5' RACE reads into MiXCR, producing one record per CDR3 protein. This table has some 780,000 distinct CDR3 sequences, 56% appearing once. The specimen sequenced was blood. These receptors were collected from a man aged 40-50 years in good health.

The V gene is TRBV7-9, the J gene TRBJ2-1, with TRBD1 as a possible D gene (7 bases). Germline CDR1 is SEHNR and CDR2 is FQNEAQ (reference sequence). The CDR3 consists of 15 residues. Trimming left V 2 bases short and J 10 bases short, with 18 bases between. This CDR3 is CASSLFSQGGSEQFF. The CDR3, as DNA: TGTGCCAGCAGCTTATTCTCGCAGGGGGGAAGCGAGCAGTTCTTC.

The rearrangement uses TRBV29-1 and TRBJ1-2, with 7 bases fitting TRBD1. With V trimmed by 7 bases and J by 7 bases, 9 bases remained unmatched. There are 12 residues in the CDR3. CDR1 is SQVTM, CDR2 ANQGSEA, per germline. CDR3 bases: TGCAGCGATACCGACAGGGAACGTGGCTACACCTTC. Amino acid sequence: CSDTDRERGYTF.

The chain has TRBV7-3 and TRBJ1-1; 8 bases map to TRBD1. The ends lost 1 base at V and 1 base at J; junction bases unmatched: 8. The CDR3 is 17 amino acids. The germline V gene has CDR1 SGHTA and CDR2 FQGTGA. As DNA, the CDR3 is TGTGCCAGCAGCTTAATAAGACAGGGGAGGCGGAACACTGAAGCTTTCTTT. Amino acids: CASSLIRQGRRNTEAFF.

The rearrangement links TRBV29-1 to TRBJ2-1; D is possibly TRBD1 (5 bases). The length of the CDR3 is 15 residues. Trimming left V 4 bases short and J 4 bases short, with 17 bases between. Germline V gene lookup returns CDR1 SQVTM and CDR2 ANQGSEA. CDR3: CSVAYWAGSYNEQFF. The CDR3 nucleotides read TGCAGCGTTGCCTATTGGGCAGGGTCTTACAATGAGCAGTTCTTC.

This chain uses TRBV5-1 with TRBJ2-5; D uncertain. Trimming stripped 1 base from V and 1 base from J, with 8 bases between. The CDR3 runs 14 residues. Germline V gene lookup returns CDR1 SGHRS and CDR2 YFSETQ. The CDR3, as DNA: TGCGCCAGCAGCTTGCCGGCAGTCCAAGAGACCCAGTACTTC. It is translated as CASSLPAVQETQYF.

This clonotype occurred a few times. CDR3 sequence: CSVGGNGYEQYF. The DNA of the CDR3 is TGCAGCGTTGGTGGGAACGGCTACGAGCAGTACTTC. The chain has TRBV29-1 and TRBJ2-7; D gene uncertain. V was cut by 4 bases and J by 3 bases, with 10 bases left in between. The CDR3 runs to 12 residues. The germline CDR1 and CDR2 sequences are SQVTM and ANQGSEA.

J is TRBJ2-3 and V is TRBV20-1; 11 positions match TRBD1. CDR3 length: 15 residues. Trimming removed 4 bases from V and 5 bases from J; junction bases left unmatched: 8. From germline, CDR1 is DFQATT and CDR2 SNEGSKA (reference sequence). This CDR3 reads CSANGQGAHQDTQYF. CDR3 nucleotide sequence: TGCAGTGCTAACGGACAGGGGGCGCATCAAGATACGCAGTATTTT.

The gene calls are TRBV9 and TRBJ2-7; D remains unclear. The CDR3 spans 15 residues. Germline V gene lookup returns CDR1 SGDLS and CDR2 YYNGEE. V lost 0 bases and J 5 bases, leaving 15 bases between the germline ends. In DNA form, the CDR3 reads TGTGCCAGCAGCGTAGAGGAAGGTCTCGCCCACGAGCAGTACTTC. Residues: CASSVEEGLAHEQYF.

With respect to this clonotype: Since the CDR3 does not end with the conserved phenylalanine or tryptophan, this likely comes from a read error. The chain combines TRBV12-3 or TRBV12-4 with TRBJ2-5, with D possibly matching TRBD2 (5 bases). V was clipped by 9 bases and J by 2 bases, with 19 bases between them. There are 15 residues in the CDR3. CDR3 coding DNA: TGTGCCAGTTCCCCTTTCGAGCGGAATCAAGAGACCCAGTACTCC. Amino acid sequence: CASSPFERNQETQYS.

This rearrangement joins TRBV4-3 to TRBJ2-4; weak D call: TRBD1 (6 bases). This CDR3 comprises 16 residues. Germline CDR1 and CDR2: LGHNA and YSLEER. Trimming removed 6 bases from V and 2 bases from J, with 17 bases in between. The CDR3 region has the DNA TGCGCCAGCAGTGTCATTGTTACAGGGCCCAAAAACATTCAGTACTTC. It yields the protein CASSVIVTGPKNIQYF.

The chain joins TRBV3-1 to TRBJ2-5; TRBD1 matches 8 bases. The CDR3 sequence is 16 residues long. The germline V gene encodes CDR1 LGHDT and CDR2 YNNKEL (reference sequence). J gave up 5 bases and V 0 bases, and 8 bases lay outside the gene matches. The CDR3 DNA is TGTGCCAGCAGCCAAGATCTTCATAACAGGGGGGAGACCCAGTACTTC. Its translation is CASSQDLHNRGETQYF.

This clonotype has a handful of counts. V gene TRBV20-1 combines with J gene TRBJ2-1, with 10 bases aligning to TRBD1. The V and J ends lost 0 bases and 6 bases, in that order; junction bases with no gene match: 5. The CDR3 is 15 residues long. Germline loops: CDR1 DFQATT, CDR2 SNEGSKA (reference sequence). The CDR3 spells CSARDDRGPPNEQFF. The CDR3 coding sequence is TGCAGTGCTAGAGATGACAGGGGGCCCCCCAATGAGCAGTTCTTC.

This clonotype occurred a few times. CDR3 amino acids: CAISPGTSGSTDTQYF. CDR3 bases: TGTGCCATCAGCCCCGGGACTAGCGGAAGCACAGATACGCAGTATTTT. This chain joins TRBV10-3 and TRBJ2-3; 11 bases align to TRBD2. CDR1 and CDR2 from the germline V gene are ENHRY and SYGVKD. This CDR3 region has 16 residues. With 6 bases clipped from V and 0 bases from J, the junction kept 5 bases outside the gene matches.

The V call is TRBV20-1, the J call TRBJ2-3; a possible D gene is TRBD2 (5 bases). The ends were cut back, 6 bases at V and 3 bases at J, with 19 bases in the middle. Germline CDR1 DFQATT, CDR2 SNEGSKA (reference sequence). There are 15 residues in the CDR3. The CDR3 sequence is CSANSGIWATDTQYF. The CDR3 nucleotides read TGCAGTGCCAACTCCGGGATTTGGGCAACAGATACGCAGTATTTT.

This clonotype was picked up a small number of times. The V gene is TRBV6-5, the J gene TRBJ1-1, with no clear D. This CDR3 comprises 13 residues. Trimming took 0 bases from V and 0 from J, leaving 2 bases between them. Germline V gives CDR1 MNHEY, CDR2 SVGAGI. CDR3 nucleotide sequence: TGTGCCAGCAGTTACTCGGTGAACACTGAAGCTTTCTTT. It specifies CASSYSVNTEAFF.